The clone carrying this T cell receptor beta chain was seen more than once but under ten times. Its cognate antigen is unknown. Diagnosis relied on clinical symptoms, serum thyroxine, TRAb, thyroid ultrasound and orbital computed tomography. Researchers took RNA transcripts and amplified TCR beta CDR3 regions from them. RT-PCR with HTBI primers came first, then second-round multiplex PCR. TCRdb fed the multiplex PCR reads into MiXCR, producing one record per CDR3 protein. The sample has around 1,000,000 distinct CDR3 sequences; less than 45% are singletons. The CDR3 loop spans 17 amino acids. Germline V gene sequence: CDR1 SGHVS, CDR2 FQNEAQ. V was cut by 3 bases and J by 1 base, with 18 bases left in between. The sample comes from a study of Graves' ophthalmopathy and Graves' hyperthyroidism. Study conclusions and caveats: Sensitivity reached roughly 71% and specificity around 76% when the model predicted ophthalmopathy progression.

Sequencing used peripheral blood or thyroid tissue (not recorded which). This sequence originates from an adult man with Graves' hyperthyroidism. The chain uses TRBV7-8 and TRBJ2-5; the D gene is possibly TRBD2 (7 bases). The CDR3 nucleotides read TGTGCCAGCAGCTTGAACGGGGGGCCCCCTTTCCAAGAGACCCAGTACTTC. This translates into CASSLNGGPPFQETQYF.